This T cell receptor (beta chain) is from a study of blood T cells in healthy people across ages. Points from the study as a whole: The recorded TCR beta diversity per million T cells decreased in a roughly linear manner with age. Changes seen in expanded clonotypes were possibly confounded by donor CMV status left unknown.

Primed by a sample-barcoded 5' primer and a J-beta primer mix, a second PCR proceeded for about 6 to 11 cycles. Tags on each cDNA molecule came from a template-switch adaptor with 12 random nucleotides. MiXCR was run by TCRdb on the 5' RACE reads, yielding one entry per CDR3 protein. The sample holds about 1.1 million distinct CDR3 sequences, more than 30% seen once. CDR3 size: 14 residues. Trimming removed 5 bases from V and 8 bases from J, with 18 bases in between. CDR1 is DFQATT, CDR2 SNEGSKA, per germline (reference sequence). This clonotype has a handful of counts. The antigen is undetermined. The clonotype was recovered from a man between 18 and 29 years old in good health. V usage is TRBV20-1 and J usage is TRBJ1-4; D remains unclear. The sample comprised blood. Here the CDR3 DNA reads TGCAGTGCTCTATCAGTCTCTCCGAACGAAAAACTGTTTTTT. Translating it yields CSALSVSPNEKLFF.